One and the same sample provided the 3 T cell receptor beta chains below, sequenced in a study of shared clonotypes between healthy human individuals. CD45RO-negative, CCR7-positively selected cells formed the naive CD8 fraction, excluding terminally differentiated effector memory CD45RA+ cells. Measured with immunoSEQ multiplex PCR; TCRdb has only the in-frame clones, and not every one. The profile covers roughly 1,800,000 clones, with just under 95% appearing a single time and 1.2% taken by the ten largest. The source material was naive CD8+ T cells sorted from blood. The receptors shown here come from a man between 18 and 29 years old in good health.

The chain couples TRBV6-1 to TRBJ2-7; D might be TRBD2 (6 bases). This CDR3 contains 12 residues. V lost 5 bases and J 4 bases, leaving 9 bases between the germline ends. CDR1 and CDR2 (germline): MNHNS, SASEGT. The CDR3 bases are TGTGCCAGCAGTTGGGCGGGGTACGAGCAGTACTTC. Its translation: CASSWAGYEQYF.

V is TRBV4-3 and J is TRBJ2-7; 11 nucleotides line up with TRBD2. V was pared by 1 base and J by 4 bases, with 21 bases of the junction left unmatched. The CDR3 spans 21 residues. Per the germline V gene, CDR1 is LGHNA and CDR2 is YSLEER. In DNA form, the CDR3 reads TGCGCCAGCAGCCAAGTGGCCCGGGTGGACCTACTAGCGGGAGAGGATTACGAGCAGTACTTC. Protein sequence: CASSQVARVDLLAGEDYEQYF.

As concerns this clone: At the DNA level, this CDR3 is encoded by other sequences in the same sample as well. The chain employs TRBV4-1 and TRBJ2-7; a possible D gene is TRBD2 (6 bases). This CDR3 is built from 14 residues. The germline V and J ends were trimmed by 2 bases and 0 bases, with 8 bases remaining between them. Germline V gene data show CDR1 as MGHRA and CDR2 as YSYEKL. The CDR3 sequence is CASSQIGGSYEQYF. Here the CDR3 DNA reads TGCGCCAGCAGCCAAATCGGGGGCTCCTACGAGCAGTACTTC.